One and the same sample provided the 17 T cell receptor beta chains below, sequenced in a study of T cells in Graves' hyperthyroidism and ophthalmopathy. Regions amplified from RNA transcripts were the TCR beta CDR3 regions. First-round RT-PCR targeting the TCR CDR3 was performed with the HTBI primer set. TCRdb passed the multiplex PCR reads through MiXCR, listing each CDR3 protein once. The sample yields 340,000 or so distinct CDR3 sequences, approximately 18% seen once. Specimen: blood. These receptors were taken from a woman aged 45-65 years with Graves' hyperthyroidism.

The chain couples TRBV11-2 to TRBJ2-2; 8 positions agree with TRBD2. V shed 4 bases, J shed 6 bases, and the junction held 7 bases outside the gene matches. This CDR3 has 15 amino acids. The germline V gene has CDR1 SGHAT and CDR2 FQNNGV. Here the CDR3 reads CASSSPGTRSGELFF. The CDR3, as DNA: TGTGCCAGCAGCTCCCCCGGGACTAGGTCCGGGGAGCTGTTTTTT.

The genes are TRBV10-3 and TRBJ2-1; 13 bases are shared with TRBD2. After removal of 8 bases from V and 7 bases from J, the junction contained 11 bases not matched to a gene. This CDR3 comprises 16 residues. Germline assignment: CDR1 ENHRY and CDR2 SYGVKD. DNA of the CDR3: TGTGCCATCCGCAGGACTAGCGGGAGATTTGAGAATGAGCAGTTCTTC. This translates into CAIRRTSGRFENEQFF.

A word on this clonotype: One base away lies a much larger clone, so this may be a sequencing read error. The genes are TRBV11-2 and TRBJ1-1; 10 nucleotides agree with TRBD1. There are 16 residues in the CDR3. Germline CDR1 reads SGHAT; CDR2 reads FQNNGV. Trimming removed 5 bases from V and 4 bases from J; junction bases left unmatched: 10. CDR3 amino acids: CASSLRTGGVSTEAFF. The CDR3 bases are TGTGCCAGCAGCCTACGGACAGGGGGGGTGAGCACTGAAGCTTTCTTT.

A remark on this clonotype: This could be a read error, since a much larger clone is one nucleotide away. V is TRBV29-1 and J is TRBJ2-1, with D maybe TRBD2 (6 bases). Trimming left V 6 bases short and J 5 bases short, with 17 bases between. Germline V gene data show CDR1 as SQVTM and CDR2 as ANQGSEA. The CDR3 runs to 14 residues. In DNA form, the CDR3 reads TGCAGCGTAGCCGCTGGGACGGGGGACAATGAGCAGTTCTTC. Its translation: CSVAAGTGDNEQFF.

The V and J genes are TRBV20-1 and TRBJ2-5; TRBD2 aligns across 11 bases. The CDR3 sequence is 15 residues long. V shed 0 bases and J 5 bases; nucleotides not matched to a gene: 5. Germline CDR1 is DFQATT and CDR2 is SNEGSKA (reference sequence). The CDR3 is CSARENSGRGETQYF. The CDR3 nucleotides are TGCAGTGCTAGAGAGAATAGCGGGAGGGGGGAGACCCAGTACTTC.

This clonotype has ten or more counts. This chain connects TRBV12-3 or TRBV12-4 to TRBJ1-3; tentative D call: TRBD1 (5 bases). The CDR3 length is 14 residues. V lost 4 bases, J lost 3 bases, and 10 bases lay in between. The CDR3 loop reads CASSSSGGGNTIYF. DNA of the CDR3: TGTGCCAGCAGTTCTTCCGGGGGTGGAAACACCATATATTTT.

This clonotype showed up many times. The rearrangement joins TRBV2 to TRBJ2-1, with D perhaps matching TRBD1 (5 bases). The V gene's germline CDR1 is SNHLY and CDR2 FYNNEI. CDR3 length equals 13 residues. The V gene lost 4 bases and the J gene lost 9 bases, with 13 bases spanning the gap. CDR3 amino acids: CASSGTRVTEQFF. Written as DNA, the CDR3 is TGTGCCAGCAGTGGCACCAGGGTCACTGAGCAGTTCTTC.

This clonotype was recorded only once. The rearrangement links TRBV5-1 to TRBJ2-3, with 15 positions matching TRBD2. CDR1 and CDR2 from the germline V gene are SGHRS and YFSETQ. This CDR3 spans 19 amino acids. V was pared by 3 bases and J by 6 bases, with 14 bases of the junction left unmatched. This chain's CDR3 is CASSSPPGTSGRSDDTQYF. The DNA of the CDR3 is TGCGCCAGCAGCTCGCCCCCAGGGACTAGCGGGAGGAGTGATGATACGCAGTATTTT.

This clonotype occurred many times. The chain has TRBV27 and TRBJ2-1, with a tentative D call TRBD1 (7 bases). The CDR3 runs to 14 residues. In germline, CDR1 is MNHEY, CDR2 SMNVEV (reference sequence). V was trimmed by 6 bases and J by 6 bases, leaving 15 bases between them. As DNA, the CDR3 is TGTGCCAGCAGCCCAACGCAGGGGGGCAATGAGCAGTTCTTC. Translating it yields CASSPTQGGNEQFF.

In its sample, this clonotype was seen many times. The chain uses TRBV30 and TRBJ2-3; a weak D match, TRBD1 (6 bases). The germline V gene has CDR1 GTSNPN and CDR2 SVGIG (reference sequence). The V gene lost 1 base and the J gene lost 2 bases, with 10 bases spanning the gap. There are 14 residues in the CDR3. The CDR3 here is CAWSETGTTDTQYF. CDR3 nucleotide sequence: TGTGCCTGGAGTGAGACAGGAACCACAGATACGCAGTATTTT.

The chain joins TRBV6-5 to TRBJ1-3; perhaps TRBD1 as D (5 bases). Trimming pared 2 bases from V and 4 bases from J, leaving 9 bases between. The germline CDR1 and CDR2 sequences are MNHEY and SVGAGI. The CDR3 runs 14 residues. The CDR3 protein is CASSYDSGGNTIYF. The CDR3 DNA reads as TGTGCCAGCAGTTACGACAGCGGGGGAAACACCATATATTTT.

The sample holds a few counts of this clonotype. This chain links TRBV7-9 with TRBJ1-3; unclear D gene. The CDR3 is 11 residues long. Germline assignment: CDR1 SEHNR and CDR2 FQNEAQ (reference sequence). Trimming left V 2 bases short and J 10 bases short, with 6 bases between. The CDR3 coding sequence is TGTGCCAGCAGCTTACGACCAACCATATATTTT. Encoded protein: CASSLRPTIYF. Together with reference TRBV7-9 and TRBJ1-3, the CDR3 gives the full variable domain: DTGVSQNPRHKITKRGQNVTFRCDPISEHNRLYWYRQTLGQGPEFLTYFQNEAQLEKSRLLSDRFSAERPKGSFSTLEIQRTEQGDSAMYLCASSLRPTIYFGEGSWLTVV.

The chain uses TRBV19 and TRBJ1-2; D may be TRBD1 (5 bases). Trimming pared 7 bases from V and 0 bases from J, leaving 12 bases between. This CDR3 comprises 14 residues. Per germline, CDR1 LNHDA and CDR2 SQIVND (reference sequence). In DNA, the CDR3 is TGTGCCAGTACCCGGGACCCAGCTAACTATGGCTACACCTTC. This translates into CASTRDPANYGYTF.

V usage is TRBV7-8 and J usage is TRBJ1-5; 7 bases line up with TRBD1. There are 17 residues in the CDR3. The trim removed 5 bases at V and 0 bases at J, leaving 10 bases unmatched. From germline, CDR1 is SGHVS and CDR2 FQNEAQ. In nucleotides, the CDR3 is TGTGCCAGCAGCAAACGGGACAGAATTTCTAGCAATCAGCCCCAGCATTTT. Protein: CASSKRDRISSNQPQHF.

The chain uses TRBV29-1 and TRBJ2-2; D is undetermined. Germline V gene sequence: CDR1 SQVTM, CDR2 ANQGSEA. Deletions cut 3 bases from V and 1 base from J, with 3 bases between. The CDR3 spans 12 residues. CDR3 coding DNA: TGCAGCGTTGACAGGAACACCGGGGAGCTGTTTTTT. Protein: CSVDRNTGELFF.

This clonotype was observed many times. The rearrangement links TRBV20-1 to TRBJ2-3, with 9 positions matching TRBD2. Germline V gene sequence: CDR1 DFQATT, CDR2 SNEGSKA (reference sequence). After removal of 6 bases from V and 2 bases from J, the junction contained 9 bases not matched to a gene. The CDR3 sequence is 15 residues long. CDR3 bases: TGCAGTGCGGTTGCGGGAGGGCCAGTCACAGATACGCAGTATTTT. Translating gives CSAVAGGPVTDTQYF.

This chain links TRBV11-2 with TRBJ2-1; 7 bases fit TRBD2. V shed 9 bases, J shed 1 base, and the junction held 21 bases outside the gene matches. Germline V gene sequence: CDR1 SGHAT, CDR2 FQNNGV. The CDR3 runs to 19 residues. The CDR3 spells CASSIWAFSSGGSYNEQFF. The DNA for the CDR3 is TGTGCCAGTAGTATATGGGCCTTCTCATCGGGGGGATCCTACAATGAGCAGTTCTTC.